The 9 T cell receptor beta chains presented below share a single source sample, sequenced in a study of T cell responses to AZD1222 COVID-19 vaccine. The data were produced by immunoSEQ multiplex PCR, yet TCRdb's version contains in-frame clones alone and is incomplete. The sample has some 120,000 clones, 70% to 90% seen once. Source: peripheral blood, taken on day 0 of AZD1222 vaccination. These receptors were taken from an adult in good health.

V and J are TRBV7-2 and TRBJ2-5; D is perhaps TRBD2 (7 bases). Germline assignment: CDR1 SGHTA and CDR2 FQGNSA. The length of the CDR3 is 13 residues. V was cut by 3 bases and J by 9 bases, with 14 bases left in between. CDR3 loop: CASSLGGPRSQYF. The CDR3 DNA reads TGTGCCAGCAGCTTGGGGGGGCCGCGGTCCCAGTACTTC.

The chain links TRBV7-9 to TRBJ1-2; D is uncertain. The CDR3 consists of 13 residues. V lost 2 bases and J 7 bases, leaving 11 bases between the germline ends. The germline CDR1 and CDR2 sequences are SEHNR and FQNEAQ (reference sequence). Here the CDR3 reads CASSLREGAGYTF. CDR3 DNA sequence: TGTGCCAGCAGCTTAAGGGAGGGTGCTGGCTACACCTTC.

The V gene is TRBV11-2, the J gene TRBJ2-7, with D perhaps given as TRBD1 or TRBD2 (5 bases each). V shed 1 base and J shed 2 bases, with 9 bases lying between them. The germline gives CDR1 SGHAT, CDR2 FQNNGV. The CDR3 sequence is 14 residues long. For the CDR3, the DNA is TGTGCCAGCAGCTTAGTCCGGGACCCCTACGAGCAGTACTTC. Encoded protein: CASSLVRDPYEQYF.

The chain links TRBV9 to TRBJ2-7; tentative D call: TRBD2 (6 bases). This CDR3 contains 15 residues. Germline CDR1 is SGDLS and CDR2 is YYNGEE. V lost 2 bases, J lost 3 bases, and 15 bases lay in between. This chain's CDR3 is CASSVSVEGGYEQYF. The CDR3 DNA reads TGTGCCAGCAGCGTTAGTGTAGAGGGAGGCTACGAGCAGTACTTC.

This clone was seen a handful of times. The chain recombines TRBV6-2 or TRBV6-3 with TRBJ2-7; tentatively, D is TRBD2 (6 bases). The germline V gene has CDR1 MNHEY and CDR2 SVGEGT. V lost 4 bases to trimming and J lost 2 bases, with 15 bases between them. The CDR3 length is 15 residues. The CDR3 nucleotides are TGTGCCAGCAGTTTGAACCCGACGGGGGCCTACGAGCAGTACTTC. This gives the protein CASSLNPTGAYEQYF.

The rearrangement links TRBV5-5 to TRBJ1-1, with a possible D match to TRBD1 (5 bases). This CDR3 has 15 residues. V gave up 2 bases and J gave up 5 bases, with 16 bases separating them. CDR1 is SGHKS, CDR2 YYEKEE, per germline (reference sequence). In nucleotides, the CDR3 is TGTGCCAGCAGCTTAAGAGGTTTTGCAGGGACTGAAGCTTTCTTT. It is translated as CASSLRGFAGTEAFF.

This clone was found once. The chain links TRBV19 to TRBJ2-7, with D perhaps TRBD1 or TRBD2 (5 bases each). CDR3 length equals 13 residues. Trimming left V 2 bases short and J 5 bases short, with 10 bases between. Germline CDR1 reads LNHDA; CDR2 reads SQIVND (reference sequence). In nucleotides, the CDR3 is TGTGCCAGTAGTATACCCATGGGGGACGAGCAGTACTTC. Its protein is CASSIPMGDEQYF. The full variable domain, rest sourced from reference TRBV19 and TRBJ2-7, is DGGITQSPKYLFRKEGQNVTLSCEQNLNHDAMYWYRQDPGQGLRLIYYSQIVNDFQKGDIAEGYSVSREKKESFPLTVTSAQKNPTAFYLCASSIPMGDEQYFGPGTRLTVT.

This clone was observed a few times. The rearrangement joins TRBV19 to TRBJ2-7, with 8 nucleotides matching TRBD1. Germline-derived CDR1 and CDR2 are LNHDA and SQIVND (reference sequence). V dropped 3 bases and J dropped 0; count of bases not matched to a gene: 4. The CDR3 sequence is 15 residues long. The CDR3 spells CASSIQTGVSYEQYF. CDR3 bases: TGTGCCAGTAGTATTCAGACAGGGGTCTCCTACGAGCAGTACTTC.

The rearrangement uses TRBV7-9 and TRBJ1-3; 7 bases match TRBD1. This CDR3 comprises 14 residues. Germline values: CDR1 SEHNR, CDR2 FQNEAQ (reference sequence). The V segment lost 5 bases and the J segment 4 bases; nucleotides outside the gene matches: 5. The CDR3 sequence is CASSPGGNGNTIYF. The CDR3, as DNA: TGTGCCAGCAGCCCAGGGGGTAACGGAAACACCATATATTTT.